This T cell receptor (beta chain) was captured in a study of T-cell reconstitution after alpha-beta-depleted transplantation in children. Findings and limits, study-wide: After transplant, high TCRbeta diversity at day 60 in some patients arose from surviving recipient T cells and thymic progenitors.

The TCRbeta library incorporated unique molecular identifiers. TCRdb used MiXCR to reprocess the PCR reads, holding one entry per CDR3 protein. The table lists around 500,000 distinct CDR3 sequences, under 25% of them singletons, with 12% to 15% in the top ten. This clonotype was detected ten times or more. Its antigen is not identified. The CDR3 covers 15 residues. The ends were cut back, 5 bases at V and 4 bases at J, with 15 bases in the middle. Germline CDR1 and CDR2: MNHEY and SVGAGI. The material sequenced was PBMCs, mostly from graft donor cells, taken 360 days after TCRalphabeta/CD19-depleted stem cell transplant. The V and J genes are TRBV6-5 and TRBJ2-1, with D perhaps matching TRBD2 (5 bases). This sequence was found in a boy younger than two who had a stem cell transplant for acute myeloid leukemia, so the T cells may come from the graft donor. In DNA, the CDR3 is TGTGCCAGCAGTACCGGCCCCGGGGATTACAATGAGCAGTTCTTC. Its translation is CASSTGPGDYNEQFF.